This T cell receptor (beta chain) was recovered during a study of cytomegalovirus exposure and HLA in healthy donors. Trimming cost V 1 base and J 4 bases, with 13 bases left between them. Germline lookup yields CDR1 LNHNV and CDR2 YYDKDF (reference sequence). The CDR3 has 15 amino acids. This clone was recorded many times. Both 60 Vbeta primers and 13 Jbeta primers went into the PCR. TCRdb keeps only in-frame clones here, not all; method: immunoSEQ multiplex PCR. The data show 120,000 to 150,000 clones, around 80% seen once. This TCR was recovered from a woman aged 45-59 years in good health and CMV-seropositive. The sample consisted of PBMCs. The V and J genes are TRBV15 and TRBJ1-1; D gene uncertain. CDR3 bases: TGTGCCACCAGCAGAGTAGTCGGGATGAGCACTGAAGCTTTCTTT. It specifies CATSRVVGMSTEAFF.